Listed below are T cell receptor beta chains from one sample, sequenced in a study of cytomegalovirus exposure and HLA in healthy donors. Profiled with immunoSEQ multiplex PCR; TCRdb holds only in-frame clones, not every one. Here the sample spans about 140,000 clones, roughly three quarters being singletons. Sequenced sample: PBMCs. The receptors stem from a man aged 25 to 40 in good health and CMV-seronegative. CDR3s include the opening cysteine and the closing phenylalanine or tryptophan. The D gene is left open where the match is weak. Rows give clone size only sometimes, using once, few, many, or a class for an expanded clone.

v_call: TRBV9; j_call: TRBJ2-3; d_call: TRBD2; clone_size: once; cdr3_nt: TGTGCCAGCAGCGTAGATCTAGCGGGAAACACAGATACGCAGTATTTT; cdr3_aa: CASSVDLAGNTDTQYF
v_call: TRBV28; j_call: TRBJ2-7; d_call: -; clone_size: -; cdr3_nt: TGTGCCAGCGGAACAGGGCACGGGGGGTACGAGCAGTACTTC; cdr3_aa: CASGTGHGGYEQYF
v_call: TRBV6-6; j_call: TRBJ1-4; d_call: -; clone_size: -; cdr3_nt: TGTGCCAGCAGTTACTCGATACAGGGCGGGGAAAAACTGTTTTTT; cdr3_aa: CASSYSIQGGEKLFF
v_call: TRBV5-4; j_call: TRBJ2-1; d_call: TRBD2; clone_size: -; cdr3_nt: TGTGCCAGCAGTCCGACTAGCGGGAGCTCCTACAATGAGCAGTTCTTC; cdr3_aa: CASSPTSGSSYNEQFF
v_call: TRBV5-5; j_call: TRBJ1-2; d_call: TRBD1; clone_size: -; cdr3_nt: TGTGCCAGCAGCTCGGAAGGACAGGGTGTCGGCTACACCTTC; cdr3_aa: CASSSEGQGVGYTF
v_call: TRBV5-1; j_call: TRBJ2-3; d_call: TRBD1; clone_size: -; cdr3_nt: TGCGCCAGCAGCTGGCCCGGGACAGGGGGACCAGATACGCAGTATTTT; cdr3_aa: CASSWPGTGGPDTQYF
v_call: TRBV30; j_call: TRBJ2-2; d_call: TRBD1; clone_size: -; cdr3_nt: TGTGCCAGCTCGACAGGGCATACCGGGGAGCTGTTTTTT; cdr3_aa: CASSTGHTGELFF
v_call: TRBV15; j_call: TRBJ1-1; d_call: -; clone_size: few; cdr3_nt: TGTGCCACCAGCAGAGATCTTAGTCTCACTGAAGCTTTCTTT; cdr3_aa: CATSRDLSLTEAFF
v_call: TRBV5-1; j_call: TRBJ2-7; d_call: TRBD2; clone_size: once; cdr3_nt: TGCGCCAGCAGCGAGAGCGGGAGGGGCGAGCAGTACTTC; cdr3_aa: CASSESGRGEQYF
v_call: TRBV6-1; j_call: TRBJ1-5; d_call: -; clone_size: -; cdr3_nt: TGTGCCAGCTCGAGTGACAGATATCAGCCCCAGCATTTT; cdr3_aa: CASSSDRYQPQHF
v_call: TRBV4-1; j_call: TRBJ2-2; d_call: TRBD2; clone_size: -; cdr3_nt: TGCGCCAGCAGCCAGCCGGGACTAGCGGGAGGTACCGGGGAGCTGTTTTTT; cdr3_aa: CASSQPGLAGGTGELFF
v_call: TRBV28; j_call: TRBJ2-4; d_call: -; clone_size: once; cdr3_nt: TGTGCCAGCAGTTTATCTGGAGGGGAGAGAACCAAAAACATTCAGTACTTC; cdr3_aa: CASSLSGGERTKNIQYF
v_call: TRBV4-1; j_call: TRBJ2-2; d_call: TRBD2; clone_size: -; cdr3_nt: TGCGCCAGCAGCCAACCAAACCGGTGGCGGGAGGCCAACACCGGGGAGCTGTTTTTT; cdr3_aa: CASSQPNRWREANTGELFF
v_call: TRBV19; j_call: TRBJ2-3; d_call: TRBD2; clone_size: -; cdr3_nt: TGTGCCAGTAGTATCCGGGATAGCGGGTTTATGGATACGCAGTATTTT; cdr3_aa: CASSIRDSGFMDTQYF
v_call: TRBV5-1; j_call: TRBJ2-2; d_call: -; clone_size: few; cdr3_nt: TGCGCCAGCAGCTTTGGACACCAATACACCGGGGAGCTGTTTTTT; cdr3_aa: CASSFGHQYTGELFF
v_call: TRBV11-2; j_call: TRBJ2-1; d_call: TRBD1; clone_size: -; cdr3_nt: TGTGCCAGCAGCTTAGAACCCCGCGCAGGGGGCCGTGAGCAGTTCTTC; cdr3_aa: CASSLEPRAGGREQFF
v_call: TRBV7-2; j_call: TRBJ2-1; d_call: -; clone_size: -; cdr3_nt: TGTGCCAGCCACGCGGCCACGTCCTACAATGAGCAGTTCTTC; cdr3_aa: CASHAATSYNEQFF
v_call: TRBV6-1; j_call: TRBJ1-1; d_call: -; clone_size: -; cdr3_nt: TGTGCCAGCAGTCACCGGGAGGGGGACACTGAAGCTTTCTTT; cdr3_aa: CASSHREGDTEAFF
v_call: TRBV6-1; j_call: TRBJ2-1; d_call: -; clone_size: -; cdr3_nt: TGTGCCAGCAGTGAACAGTTTGGACTTTATGAGCAGTTCTTC; cdr3_aa: CASSEQFGLYEQFF
v_call: TRBV5-5; j_call: TRBJ2-7; d_call: -; clone_size: -; cdr3_nt: TGTGCCAGCAGCCTGATGAGAGAGCTATCCGAGCAGTACTTC; cdr3_aa: CASSLMRELSEQYF
v_call: TRBV29-1; j_call: TRBJ2-3; d_call: TRBD2; clone_size: -; cdr3_nt: TGCAGCGTTGGGGTAGCGGGGTACACAGATACGCAGTATTTT; cdr3_aa: CSVGVAGYTDTQYF
v_call: TRBV9; j_call: TRBJ1-1; d_call: -; clone_size: -; cdr3_nt: TGTGCCAGCAGCGTTGGGGGGTCGGACACTGAAGCTTTCTTT; cdr3_aa: CASSVGGSDTEAFF
v_call: TRBV6-6; j_call: TRBJ1-5; d_call: -; clone_size: -; cdr3_nt: TGTGCCAGCAGTACAGACGTTTCACCCCAGCATTTT; cdr3_aa: CASSTDVSPQHF
v_call: TRBV29-1; j_call: TRBJ2-5; d_call: TRBD1; clone_size: -; cdr3_nt: TGCAGCGTTTTAGACAGGGCAGAGACCCAGTACTTC; cdr3_aa: CSVLDRAETQYF
v_call: TRBV11-3; j_call: TRBJ2-3; d_call: -; clone_size: -; cdr3_nt: TGTGCCAGCAGCTTCGGGACTAGCACAGATACGCAGTATTTT; cdr3_aa: CASSFGTSTDTQYF